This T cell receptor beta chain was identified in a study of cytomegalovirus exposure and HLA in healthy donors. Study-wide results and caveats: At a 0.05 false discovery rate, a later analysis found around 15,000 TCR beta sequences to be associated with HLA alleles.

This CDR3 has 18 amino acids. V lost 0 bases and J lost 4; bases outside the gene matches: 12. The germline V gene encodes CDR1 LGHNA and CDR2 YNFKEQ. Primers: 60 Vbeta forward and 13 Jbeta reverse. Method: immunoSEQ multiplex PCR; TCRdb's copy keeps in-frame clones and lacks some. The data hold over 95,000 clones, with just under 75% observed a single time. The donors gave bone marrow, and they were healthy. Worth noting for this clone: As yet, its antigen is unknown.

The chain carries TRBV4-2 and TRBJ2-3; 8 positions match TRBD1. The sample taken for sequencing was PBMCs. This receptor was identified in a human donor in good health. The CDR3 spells CASSQEVDAGGFADTQYF. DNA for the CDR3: TGTGCCAGCAGCCAAGAGGTGGACGCAGGGGGCTTCGCAGATACGCAGTATTTT.